The rows below give T cell receptor beta chains drawn from one sample of a study of blood T cell repertoires in COVID-19. Data came from immunoSEQ multiplex PCR; TCRdb stores just in-frame clones and leaves some out. The table has around 300,000 clones, 85% to 90% seen once; the top ten hold approximately 4%. Sequences were obtained from peripheral blood. Receptor source: a woman between 45 and 60 years old with active or convalescent COVID-19. CDR3s include the opening cysteine and the closing phenylalanine or tryptophan. D genes are given only for firm matches.

V	J	D	CDR3
TRBV4-1	TRBJ2-2	TRBD1	CASSQLQGAPNTGELFF
TRBV7-2	TRBJ2-5	.	CASSLMSIIQETQYF
TRBV6-2/TRBV6-3	TRBJ2-4	.	CASSYGGRRDIQYF
TRBV12-3/TRBV12-4	TRBJ2-7	TRBD1	CASSLDQTGEQYF
TRBV6-5	TRBJ1-3	TRBD1	CASGPGGSGNTIYF
TRBV11-2	TRBJ2-7	.	CASSLGDTSYEQYF
TRBV4-1	TRBJ2-3	TRBD2	CASSQLTGGRTDTQYF
TRBV7-3	TRBJ2-7	.	CASSLTLTGESEQYF
TRBV5-1	TRBJ2-1	.	CASSLNTYYNEQFF
TRBV5-1	TRBJ2-7	.	CASSSSYEQYF
TRBV10-3	TRBJ2-3	TRBD1	CAIAGGDTDTQYF
TRBV5-1	TRBJ2-7	.	CASSLVGDTPYEQYF
TRBV28	TRBJ2-1	TRBD2	CASSPQSGGPLQFF
TRBV5-1	TRBJ2-7	.	CASSLRDTPYEQYF
TRBV6-5	TRBJ1-2	TRBD1	CASSYDRDYGYTF
TRBV18	TRBJ1-1	TRBD1	CASSPQGATLNTEAFF
TRBV6-5	TRBJ2-7	TRBD2	CASSYSASGRIYEQYF
TRBV4-2	TRBJ1-2	.	CASSQESGRGYTF
TRBV28	TRBJ2-3	TRBD1	CASSSNRAGGTDTQYF
TRBV28	TRBJ1-4	TRBD1	CATRQGGEKLFF
TRBV18	TRBJ1-6	.	CASSVSTAQNSPLHF
TRBV18	TRBJ1-1	TRBD1	CASSPLPGQGTTEAFF
TRBV19	TRBJ2-7	.	CASSVASSSYEQYF
TRBV9	TRBJ2-2	.	CASSAGPVPILVGGELFF
TRBV28	TRBJ2-2	TRBD2	CASSLSRLAANTGELFF